Presented here are 30 T cell receptor beta chains from one specimen sequenced in a study of T cell repertoires in cytomegalovirus infection. TCRdb reanalysed the reads using MiXCR and keeps one entry per CDR3 protein. The table lists some 390,000 distinct CDR3 sequences, 15% to 20% of them singletons. The sample taken for sequencing was PBMCs. The receptors shown here come from a human donor in good health (CMV status not recorded). Some clones in this sample may be carry-over from other donors' samples.

This clonotype was detected ten times or more. The rearrangement uses TRBV7-2 and TRBJ2-5; D not certain. V was clipped by 5 bases and J by 7 bases, with 17 bases between them. Germline lookup yields CDR1 SGHTA and CDR2 FQGNSA. This CDR3 is built from 14 residues. CDR3 region: CASSQEMTSRTQYF. CDR3 bases: TGTGCCAGCAGCCAAGAGATGACGTCGCGGACCCAGTACTTC.

This clonotype has a count of ten or more. CDR3 loop: CASSLGGGGNTIYF. CDR3 in DNA: TGTGCCAGCAGCTTAGGGGGGGGTGGAAACACCATATATTTT. The chain employs TRBV7-2 and TRBJ1-3; TRBD1 might be the D (5 bases). The CDR3 covers 14 residues. Germline lookup yields CDR1 SGHTA and CDR2 FQGNSA. Trimming stripped 1 base from V and 3 bases from J, with 7 bases between.

This clonotype was counted many times. The chain uses TRBV7-2 and TRBJ2-6; D unresolved. The CDR3 totals 14 residues. Trimming removed 3 bases from V and 0 bases from J, with 3 bases in between. Germline V CDR1 and CDR2: SGHTA, FQGNSA. The DNA of the CDR3 is TGTGCCAGCAGCTTCCGCTCTGGGGCCAACGTCCTGACTTTC. This codes for CASSFRSGANVLTF.

The rearrangement joins TRBV24-1 to TRBJ2-3; D unresolved. The CDR3 runs to 16 residues. V was clipped by 1 base and J by 0 bases, with 10 bases between them. Germline CDR1 reads KGHDR; CDR2 reads SFDVKD. CDR3 bases: TGTGCCACCAGTGATTTTGGAAGGGAAAGCACAGATACGCAGTATTTT. This encodes CATSDFGRESTDTQYF.

This clonotype was detected many times. J is TRBJ2-7 and V is TRBV7-2, with unresolved D. The CDR3 has 11 amino acids. Between the trimmed V and J ends, which lost 7 bases and 5 bases, there was a span of 9 bases. Germline CDR1 and CDR2: SGHTA and FQGNSA. In DNA, the CDR3 is TGTGCCAGCACCGCTGGAGACGAGCAGTACTTC. Translation: CASTAGDEQYF.

A single count supports this clonotype. The chain joins TRBV6-2 or TRBV6-3 to TRBJ2-7; unclear D gene. Between the trimmed V and J ends, which lost 0 bases and 5 bases, there was a span of 11 bases. The CDR3 contains 14 residues. Germline CDR1 and CDR2: MNHEY and SVGEGT. The CDR3 is CASSYSGRTHEQYF. DNA for the CDR3: TGTGCCAGCAGTTACTCGGGCAGAACGCACGAGCAGTACTTC.

This clonotype has a handful of counts. The CDR3 nucleotides read TGCAGTGCCCCCACTAGCGGGAGTAGTCAGACCCAGTACTTC. It codes for CSAPTSGSSQTQYF. The chain uses TRBV20-1 and TRBJ2-5; 11 bases line up with TRBD2. The CDR3 extends over 14 amino acids. V dropped 6 bases and J dropped 6; count of bases not matched to a gene: 9. Per the germline V gene, CDR1 is DFQATT and CDR2 is SNEGSKA (reference sequence).

This clonotype has at least ten counts. The chain recombines TRBV7-2 with TRBJ2-3; D may be TRBD2 (5 bases). Trimming removed 4 bases at V and 1 base at J, with 12 bases between. There are 15 residues in the CDR3. Germline CDR1 SGHTA, CDR2 FQGNSA. The CDR3 loop reads CASSSTWRGTDTQYF. Written as DNA, the CDR3 is TGTGCCAGCAGCTCAACTTGGCGGGGCACAGATACGCAGTATTTT.

Details on this clonotype: Sequence at one end of the junction differs from germline and may be a read error. The gene calls are TRBV28 and TRBJ1-5; no reliable D call. Germline assignment: CDR1 MDHEN and CDR2 SYDVKM. The CDR3 has 13 residues. The CDR3 sequence is CASSRGSNQTQHF. CDR3 DNA sequence: TGTGCCAGCAGCCGTGGTAGCAATCAGACCCAGCATTTT.

Many counts were recorded for this clonotype. The chain uses TRBV7-2 and TRBJ1-1, with TRBD1 identical over 7 bases. This CDR3 is built from 15 residues. Per germline, CDR1 SGHTA and CDR2 FQGNSA. Trimming removed 5 bases from V and 0 bases from J; junction bases left unmatched: 6. CDR3 loop: CASSPQGTVNTEAFF. CDR3 DNA sequence: TGTGCCAGCAGCCCTCAGGGGACAGTGAACACTGAAGCTTTCTTT.

This clonotype appeared many times. This sequence joins TRBV7-9 and TRBJ1-1; D is perhaps TRBD1 (6 bases). The CDR3 has 13 residues. CDR1 SEHNR and CDR2 FQNEAQ come from the germline V gene (reference sequence). V was trimmed by 2 bases and J by 3 bases, leaving 7 bases between them. CDR3 sequence: CASSLSGDTEAFF. The CDR3, as DNA: TGTGCCAGCAGCTTATCAGGGGACACTGAAGCTTTCTTT.

V usage is TRBV2 and J usage is TRBJ1-4, with TRBD1 matching over 8 bases. This CDR3 spans 15 amino acids. Trimming took 6 bases from V and 1 from J; bases not matched to a gene: 4. The germline V gene has CDR1 SNHLY and CDR2 FYNNEI. The CDR3 bases are TGTGCCAGCAGGGCCGACAGGGGAACTAATGAAAAACTGTTTTTT. Encoded protein: CASRADRGTNEKLFF.

This clonotype was detected ten times or more. This chain joins TRBV7-2 and TRBJ1-1; 7 bases align to TRBD1. The CDR3 is made up of 14 amino acids. Germline V CDR1 and CDR2: SGHTA, FQGNSA. V was pared by 10 bases and J by 1 base, with 9 bases of the junction left unmatched. The CDR3 spells CATSEGARNTEAFF. The DNA of the CDR3 is TGTGCCACCTCGGAGGGGGCCCGGAACACTGAAGCTTTCTTT. The whole variable domain, filled in from reference TRBV7-2 and TRBJ1-1, reads GAGVSQSPSNKVTEKGKDVELRCDPISGHTALYWYRQSLGQGLEFLIYFQGNSAPDKSGLPSDRFSAERTGGSVSTLTIQRTQQEDSAVYLCATSEGARNTEAFFGQGTRLTVV.

Many counts were recorded for this clonotype. V is TRBV7-2 and J is TRBJ2-3; 8 nucleotides align to TRBD2. CDR1 SGHTA and CDR2 FQGNSA come from the germline V gene. This CDR3 has 16 residues. The V gene end was trimmed by 1 base and the J gene end by 4 bases; junction bases not matched to a gene: 7. The CDR3 nucleotides read TGTGCCAGCAGCTTAGTGGGGGGCGGGGGGTCAGATACGCAGTATTTT. Protein product: CASSLVGGGGSDTQYF. Variable domain in full (rest from reference TRBV7-2 and TRBJ2-3): GAGVSQSPSNKVTEKGKDVELRCDPISGHTALYWYRQSLGQGLEFLIYFQGNSAPDKSGLPSDRFSAERTGGSVSTLTIQRTQQEDSAVYLCASSLVGGGGSDTQYFGPGTRLTVL.

The chain carries TRBV5-5 and TRBJ1-5; 7 bases match TRBD1. The germline gives CDR1 SGHKS, CDR2 YYEKEE (reference sequence). Losses at the gene ends were 4 bases for V and 7 bases for J; bases not matched to a gene: 11. CDR3 size: 15 residues. The CDR3 sequence is CASSPGGQFPQPQHF. CDR3 DNA: TGTGCCAGCAGCCCGGGGGGACAGTTCCCACAGCCCCAGCATTTT.

The chain uses TRBV7-2 and TRBJ2-2; D might be TRBD2 (6 bases). The CDR3 length is 13 residues. V was trimmed by 3 bases and J by 8 bases, leaving 10 bases between them. Per germline, CDR1 SGHTA and CDR2 FQGNSA. The CDR3 sequence: CASSFGLQGELFF. The CDR3 bases are TGTGCCAGCAGCTTTGGACTACAAGGGGAGCTGTTTTTT.

This clonotype appeared many times. The CDR3: CASSHILYYNEQFF. CDR3 DNA sequence: TGTGCCAGCAGCCACATCCTATACTACAATGAGCAGTTCTTC. The V call is TRBV7-2, the J call TRBJ2-1; D is ambiguous. This CDR3 region has 14 residues. Germline values: CDR1 SGHTA, CDR2 FQGNSA. Trimming removed 5 bases from V and 3 bases from J, with 11 bases in between.

In this sample, this clonotype turned up many times. The CDR3 here is CASSLSLAVSTDTQYF. In DNA, the CDR3 is TGTGCCAGCAGCTTATCCCTAGCGGTTAGCACAGATACGCAGTATTTT. The chain employs TRBV7-2 and TRBJ2-3, with 7 nucleotides matching TRBD2. With V trimmed by 2 bases and J by 0 bases, 5 bases remained unmatched. This CDR3 has 16 amino acids. Per the germline V gene, CDR1 is SGHTA and CDR2 is FQGNSA.

This clonotype has more than one count but fewer than ten. The chain uses TRBV5-1 and TRBJ1-5; D might be TRBD1 (6 bases). Trimming removed 0 bases at V and 6 bases at J, with 10 bases between. This CDR3 is built from 14 residues. Germline V gene data show CDR1 as SGHRS and CDR2 as YFSETQ. CDR3 region: CASSLGQAGQPQHF. CDR3 coding DNA: TGCGCCAGCAGCTTGGGACAGGCAGGTCAGCCCCAGCATTTT. The full variable domain, rest sourced from reference TRBV5-1 and TRBJ1-5, is KAGVTQTPRYLIKTRGQQVTLSCSPISGHRSVSWYQQTPGQGLQFLFEYFSETQRNKGNFPGRFSGRQFSNSRSEMNVSTLELGDSALYLCASSLGQAGQPQHFGDGTRLSIL.

The chain employs TRBV7-9 and TRBJ2-1; the D call may be TRBD1 or TRBD2 (5 bases each). Trimming stripped 5 bases from V and 0 bases from J, with 14 bases between. The CDR3 totals 16 residues. Germline V CDR1 and CDR2: SEHNR, FQNEAQ (reference sequence). This chain's CDR3 is CASSPPGADSYNEQFF. For the CDR3, the DNA is TGTGCCAGCAGCCCCCCCGGGGCAGACTCCTACAATGAGCAGTTCTTC. The full variable domain, its missing parts supplied by reference TRBV7-9 and TRBJ2-1, is DTGVSQNPRHKITKRGQNVTFRCDPISEHNRLYWYRQTLGQGPEFLTYFQNEAQLEKSRLLSDRFSAERPKGSFSTLEIQRTEQGDSAMYLCASSPPGADSYNEQFFGPGTRLTVL.

J is TRBJ1-1 and V is TRBV20-1; D is unresolved. This CDR3 contains 12 residues. The germline gives CDR1 DFQATT, CDR2 SNEGSKA (reference sequence). V lost 6 bases and J 3 bases, leaving 11 bases between the germline ends. The CDR3 DNA follows: TGCAGTGCCCCGAACGGGGACACTGAAGCTTTCTTT. Its protein is CSAPNGDTEAFF.

The chain links TRBV7-9 to TRBJ1-4; D ambiguous. The CDR3 has 13 residues. V was cut by 2 bases and J by 8 bases, with 9 bases left in between. Germline lookup yields CDR1 SEHNR and CDR2 FQNEAQ (reference sequence). The DNA for the CDR3 is TGTGCCAGCAGCTTACATCCGGGAGAAAAACTGTTTTTT. As protein: CASSLHPGEKLFF.

The sample holds a few counts of this clonotype. J is TRBJ1-2 and V is TRBV28; perhaps TRBD1 as D (5 bases). Germline lookup yields CDR1 MDHEN and CDR2 SYDVKM. Between the trimmed V and J ends, which lost 6 bases and 4 bases, there was a span of 15 bases. CDR3 size: 14 residues. The chain's CDR3 is CASSRFGGIYGYTF. The CDR3 DNA is TGTGCCAGCAGCCGATTCGGGGGGATCTATGGCTACACCTTC.

V usage is TRBV7-9 and J usage is TRBJ2-5, with TRBD2 as a possible D gene (5 bases). Germline assignment: CDR1 SEHNR and CDR2 FQNEAQ (reference sequence). With 5 bases removed from V and 5 bases from J, the gap between germline ends came to 12 bases. This CDR3 is built from 13 residues. In DNA, the CDR3 is TGTGCCAGCAGCATATCTGTAGCGGAGACCCAGTACTTC. This translates into CASSISVAETQYF.

This clonotype was detected many times. For the CDR3, the DNA is TGTGCCAGCAGCTTTCTAGGGACAGGGGGTGAGACCCAGTACTTC. Its translation: CASSFLGTGGETQYF. This rearrangement joins TRBV7-6 to TRBJ2-5; TRBD1 agrees at 11 bases. J gave up 5 bases and V 3 bases, and 5 bases lay outside the gene matches. Per germline, CDR1 SGHVS and CDR2 FNYEAQ. CDR3 length equals 15 residues.

The chain has TRBV7-9 and TRBJ1-1, with a possible D match to TRBD1 (6 bases). CDR3 size: 13 residues. Germline V gives CDR1 SEHNR, CDR2 FQNEAQ (reference sequence). The ends were cut back, 4 bases at V and 5 bases at J, with 11 bases in the middle. The CDR3 DNA is TGTGCCAGCAGCTCCCAACAGGGAACTGAAGCTTTCTTT. Its protein is CASSSQQGTEAFF.

The table lists this clonotype with many counts. The rearrangement uses TRBV7-2 and TRBJ2-6; the D is unclear. Germline CDR1 SGHTA, CDR2 FQGNSA. This CDR3 has 12 amino acids. V lost 2 bases to trimming and J lost 6 bases, with 2 bases between them. CDR3 sequence (DNA): TGTGCCAGCAGCTTACCGGCCAACGTCCTGACTTTC. Translated, it gives CASSLPANVLTF.

This clonotype came up many times. The V call is TRBV7-6, the J call TRBJ1-1; 7 positions agree with TRBD1. The CDR3 totals 15 residues. V shed 1 base and J 4 bases; nucleotides not matched to a gene: 6. The germline V gene has CDR1 SGHVS and CDR2 FNYEAQ. CDR3 DNA sequence: TGTGCCAGCAGCTTAGGCTTAGGGGGCGGCACTGAAGCTTTCTTT. This encodes CASSLGLGGGTEAFF.

About this clonotype itself: Since no conserved phenylalanine or tryptophan closes the CDR3, a read error is the likely cause. The rearrangement uses TRBV12-3 or TRBV12-4 and TRBJ2-1; weak D call: TRBD2 (5 bases). Trimming left V 6 bases short and J 7 bases short, with 13 bases between. The CDR3 length is 13 residues. In DNA form, the CDR3 reads TGTGCCAGCAGCTCCGGACTTAAAAATGAGCAGTTCTGC. Translating it yields CASSSGLKNEQFC.

In this sample, this clonotype turned up many times. V usage is TRBV7-8 and J usage is TRBJ2-7; D may correspond to TRBD1 or TRBD2 (5 bases each). Germline CDR1 and CDR2: SGHVS and FQNEAQ. CDR3 length equals 15 residues. V was trimmed by 5 bases and J by 3 bases, leaving 17 bases between them. Written as DNA, the CDR3 is TGTGCCAGCAGCCACCGAGGGGACGCCCTCTACGAGCAGTACTTC. Protein product: CASSHRGDALYEQYF.